This is a list of T cell receptor beta chains from one sample in a study of Tregs in tolerant kidney transplant recipients. These TCRs are of unknown antigen specificity. Only in-frame clones appear in the TCRdb table, and some are missing; sequencing was by immunoSEQ multiplex PCR. The table records around 30,000 clones, 82% of them present only once. What was sequenced was Tregs from blood cultured with allogeneic cells. These receptors originate from a human donor in good health. The CDR3 runs from the conserved cysteine through the conserved F or W. The D gene is left open where the match is weak. Clone size, where shown, is once, few, many, or a class for clones that have expanded.

>NA|NA|TRBV7-3|TRBJ1-1
CASSFNGGTEAFF
TGTGCCAGCAGCTTTAATGGGGGAACTGAAGCTTTCTTT
>NA|NA|TRBV5-1|TRBJ2-2
CASSFGPQPGELFF
TGCGCCAGCAGCTTTGGACCTCAACCGGGGGAGCTGTTTTTT
>NA|NA|TRBV5-6|TRBJ2-3
CASSLLSRRPRGTQYF
TGTGCCAGCAGCTTACTCTCGCGGCGCCCCCGAGGTACGCAGTATTTT
>NA|NA|TRBV7-2|TRBJ1-1
CASSFTRNTEAFF
TGTGCCAGCAGCTTTACCAGAAACACTGAAGCTTTCTTT
>NA|NA|TRBV6-6|TRBJ2-5
CASTPSGATQYF
TGTGCCAGCACCCCCTCTGGGGCGACCCAGTACTTC
>NA|TRBD1|TRBV4-2|TRBJ2-4
CASSQDLRGRNIQYF
TGTGCCAGCAGCCAAGATCTGAGGGGGCGCAACATTCAGTACTTC
>NA|NA|TRBV5-4|TRBJ2-5
CASSHLEGGPGETQYF
TGTGCCAGCAGCCACCTCGAAGGGGGACCAGGGGAGACCCAGTACTTC
>NA|NA|TRBV27|TRBJ2-7
CASRTRDPYEQYF
TGTGCCAGCAGGACTAGGGACCCCTACGAGCAGTACTTC
>NA|NA|TRBV6-5|TRBJ2-3
CASSIGPPADTQYF
TGTGCCAGCAGTATCGGGCCCCCTGCAGATACGCAGTATTTT
>NA|NA|TRBV30|TRBJ2-2
CAWTPGVRTGELFF
TGTGCCTGGACGCCGGGAGTAAGGACCGGGGAGCTGTTTTTT
>NA|TRBD1|TRBV30|TRBJ2-3
CAWSRRTGGIGTDTQYF
TGTGCCTGGAGTCGCCGGACAGGGGGAATCGGCACAGATACGCAGTATTTT
>few|TRBD2|TRBV27|TRBJ2-1
CASSPLGGGEQFF
TGTGCCAGCAGTCCCCTCGGCGGGGGAGAGCAGTTCTTC
>NA|NA|TRBV19|TRBJ1-5
CASSRWVASVPGYSNQPQHF
TGTGCCAGTAGTAGGTGGGTGGCCAGCGTACCCGGGTATAGCAATCAGCCCCAGCATTTT
>few|NA|TRBV5-6|TRBJ2-7
CASSYLLEQYF
TGTGCCAGCAGCTATCTTCTCGAGCAGTACTTC
>NA|NA|TRBV19|TRBJ2-1
CASSTSFTSYNEQFF
TGTGCCAGTAGTACCTCCTTTACTAGCTACAATGAGCAGTTCTTC
>NA|NA|TRBV7-3|TRBJ1-2
CASSLTEGHGYTF
TGTGCCAGCAGCTTAACGGAGGGACACGGCTACACCTTC
>NA|NA|TRBV5-5|TRBJ2-2
CASSSYQYTGELFF
TGTGCCAGCAGCTCTTATCAATACACCGGGGAGCTGTTTTTT
>NA|TRBD2|TRBV7-2|TRBJ2-7
CASSLSRLASSYEQYF
TGTGCCAGCAGCTTATCGAGACTAGCGAGCTCCTACGAGCAGTACTTC
>once|TRBD1|TRBV29-1|TRBJ2-3
CSVESGPGGQYF
TGCAGCGTTGAGAGCGGTCCAGGGGGGCAGTATTTT
>NA|NA|TRBV11-2|TRBJ2-2
CASSLRGASGTGELFF
TGTGCCAGCAGCTTAAGGGGCGCATCCGGGACCGGGGAGCTGTTTTTT
>NA|NA|TRBV28|TRBJ2-3
CASSFPVRDNTQYF
TGTGCCAGCAGTTTCCCAGTCAGGGATAATACGCAGTATTTT
>NA|TRBD2|TRBV4-2|TRBJ2-3
CASSQDIVGLAADTQYF
TGTGCCAGCAGCCAAGACATTGTGGGACTAGCGGCAGATACGCAGTATTTT
>NA|TRBD2|TRBV5-1|TRBJ2-5
CASSLVGAGGETQYF
TGCGCCAGCAGCTTGGTCGGGGCGGGGGGAGAGACCCAGTACTTC
>NA|TRBD2|TRBV7-6|TRBJ2-1
CASSPRLAPNEQFF
TGTGCCAGCAGCCCGAGACTAGCGCCTAATGAGCAGTTCTTC
>NA|TRBD2|TRBV7-6|TRBJ2-3
CASSLVAGGTDTQYF
TGTGCCAGCAGCTTAGTAGCGGGAGGGACAGATACGCAGTATTTT
>NA|TRBD1|TRBV9|TRBJ1-1
CASSRQGGNTEAFF
TGTGCCAGCAGCCGACAGGGGGGGAACACTGAAGCTTTCTTT
>NA|NA|TRBV6-4|TRBJ2-2
CASSVIPHTGELFF
TGTGCCAGCAGTGTCATTCCTCACACCGGGGAGCTGTTTTTT
>NA|NA|TRBV6-5|TRBJ1-5
CASSFVGVGYQPQHF
TGTGCCAGCAGTTTCGTGGGAGTGGGCTATCAGCCCCAGCATTTT
>NA|NA|TRBV5-4|TRBJ2-1
CASSPGGQGVWDEQFF
TGTGCCAGCAGCCCGGGGGGGCAGGGGGTCTGGGATGAGCAGTTCTTC
>NA|NA|TRBV21-1|TRBJ1-3
CASSKNRGAGNTIYF
TGTGCCAGCAGCAAAAATCGGGGGGCAGGGAACACCATATATTTT